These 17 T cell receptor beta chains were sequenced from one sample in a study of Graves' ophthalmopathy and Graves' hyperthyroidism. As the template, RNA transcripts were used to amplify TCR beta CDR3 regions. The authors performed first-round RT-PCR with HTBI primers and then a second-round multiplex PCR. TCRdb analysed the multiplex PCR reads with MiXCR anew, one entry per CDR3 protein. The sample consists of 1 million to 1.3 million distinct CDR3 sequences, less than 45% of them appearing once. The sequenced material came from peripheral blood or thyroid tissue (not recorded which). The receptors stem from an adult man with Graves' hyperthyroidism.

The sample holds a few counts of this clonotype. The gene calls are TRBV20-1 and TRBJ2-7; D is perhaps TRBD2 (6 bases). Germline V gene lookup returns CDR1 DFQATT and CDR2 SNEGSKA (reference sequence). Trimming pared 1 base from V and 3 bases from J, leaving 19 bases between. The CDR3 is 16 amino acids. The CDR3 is CSARGGRFQGDYEQYF. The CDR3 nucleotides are TGCAGTGCTAGAGGGGGGAGGTTTCAGGGCGACTACGAGCAGTACTTC.

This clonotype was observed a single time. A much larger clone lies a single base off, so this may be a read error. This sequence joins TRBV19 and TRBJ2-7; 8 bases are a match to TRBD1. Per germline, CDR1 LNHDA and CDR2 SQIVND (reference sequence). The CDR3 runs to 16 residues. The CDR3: CASSPRGQGISYEKYF. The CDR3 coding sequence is TGTGCCAGTAGTCCCCGAGGACAGGGAATCTCCTACGAGAAGTACTTC.

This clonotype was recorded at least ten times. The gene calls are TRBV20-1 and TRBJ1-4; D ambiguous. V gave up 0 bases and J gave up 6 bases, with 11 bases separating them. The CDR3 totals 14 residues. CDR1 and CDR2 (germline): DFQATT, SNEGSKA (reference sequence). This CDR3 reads CSARDPRADEKLFF. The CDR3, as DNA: TGCAGTGCTAGAGATCCCCGAGCGGATGAAAAACTGTTTTTT.

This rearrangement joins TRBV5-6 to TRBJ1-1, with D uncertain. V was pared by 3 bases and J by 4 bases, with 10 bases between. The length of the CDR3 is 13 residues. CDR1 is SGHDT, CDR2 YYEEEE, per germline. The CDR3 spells CASSSRAFTEAFF. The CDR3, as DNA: TGTGCCAGCAGCTCCCGAGCCTTCACTGAAGCTTTCTTT. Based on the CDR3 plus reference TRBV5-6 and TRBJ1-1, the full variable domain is DAGVTQSPTHLIKTRGQQVTLRCSPKSGHDTVSWYQQALGQGPQFIFQYYEEEERQRGNFPDRFSGHQFPNYSSELNVNALLLGDSALYLCASSSRAFTEAFFGQGTRLTVV.

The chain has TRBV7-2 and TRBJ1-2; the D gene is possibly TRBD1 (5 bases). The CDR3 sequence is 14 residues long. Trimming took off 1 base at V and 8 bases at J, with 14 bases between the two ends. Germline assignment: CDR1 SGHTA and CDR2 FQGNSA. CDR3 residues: CASSLGPAGNGYTF. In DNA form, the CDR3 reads TGTGCCAGCAGCTTAGGTCCGGCAGGGAACGGCTACACCTTC.

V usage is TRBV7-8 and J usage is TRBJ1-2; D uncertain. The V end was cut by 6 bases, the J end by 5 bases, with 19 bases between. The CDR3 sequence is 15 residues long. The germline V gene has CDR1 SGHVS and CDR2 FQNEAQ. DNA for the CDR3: TGTGCCAGCAGTTACGGTGCGGACGGGCTATATGGCTACACCTTC. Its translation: CASSYGADGLYGYTF.

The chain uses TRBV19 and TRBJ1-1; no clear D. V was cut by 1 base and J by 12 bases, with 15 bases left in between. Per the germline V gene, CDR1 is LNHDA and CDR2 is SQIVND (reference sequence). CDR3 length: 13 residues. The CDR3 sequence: CASSIAGEIGPFF. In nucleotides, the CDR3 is TGTGCCAGTAGTATAGCCGGGGAAATCGGTCCTTTCTTT.

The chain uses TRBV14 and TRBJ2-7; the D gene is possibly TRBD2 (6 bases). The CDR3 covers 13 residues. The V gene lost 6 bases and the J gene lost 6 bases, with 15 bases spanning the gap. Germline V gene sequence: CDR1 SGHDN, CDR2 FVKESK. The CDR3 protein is CASRWFGGGEQYF. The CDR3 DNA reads TGTGCCAGCAGATGGTTCGGGGGAGGCGAGCAGTACTTC.

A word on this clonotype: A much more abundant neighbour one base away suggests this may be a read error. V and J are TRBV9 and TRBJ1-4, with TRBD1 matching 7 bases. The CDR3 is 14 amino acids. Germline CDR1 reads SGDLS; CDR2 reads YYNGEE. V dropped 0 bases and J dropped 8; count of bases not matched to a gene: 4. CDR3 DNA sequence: TGTGCCAGCAGCGTAGTGTGGACAGGCGAAAAACTGTTTTTT. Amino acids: CASSVVWTGEKLFF. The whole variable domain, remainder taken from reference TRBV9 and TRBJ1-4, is DSGVTQTPKHLITATGQRVTLRCSPRSGDLSVYWYQQSLDQGLQFLIQYYNGEERAKGNILERFSAQQFPDLHSELNLSSLELGDSALYFCASSVVWTGEKLFFGSGTQLSVL.

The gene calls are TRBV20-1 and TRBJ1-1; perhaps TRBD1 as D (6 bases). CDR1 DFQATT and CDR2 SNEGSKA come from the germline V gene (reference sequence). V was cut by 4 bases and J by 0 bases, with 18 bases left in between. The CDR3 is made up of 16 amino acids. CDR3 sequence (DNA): TGCAGTGCTACCCCTGGGACAAGGGATGTGAACACTGAAGCTTTCTTT. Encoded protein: CSATPGTRDVNTEAFF.

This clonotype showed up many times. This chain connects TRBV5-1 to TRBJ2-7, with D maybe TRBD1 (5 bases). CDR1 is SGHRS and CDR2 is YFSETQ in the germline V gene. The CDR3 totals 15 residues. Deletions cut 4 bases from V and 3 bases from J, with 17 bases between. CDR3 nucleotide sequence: TGCGCCAGCAGCCTCTCCGACCTGACAGTCTACGAGCAGTACTTC. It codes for CASSLSDLTVYEQYF.

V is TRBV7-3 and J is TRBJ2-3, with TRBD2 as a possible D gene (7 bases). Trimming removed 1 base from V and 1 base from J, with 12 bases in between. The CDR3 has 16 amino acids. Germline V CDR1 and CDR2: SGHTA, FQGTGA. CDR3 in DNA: TGTGCCAGCAGCTTAAAGGGGGGGCTTGGCACAGATACGCAGTATTTT. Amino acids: CASSLKGGLGTDTQYF.

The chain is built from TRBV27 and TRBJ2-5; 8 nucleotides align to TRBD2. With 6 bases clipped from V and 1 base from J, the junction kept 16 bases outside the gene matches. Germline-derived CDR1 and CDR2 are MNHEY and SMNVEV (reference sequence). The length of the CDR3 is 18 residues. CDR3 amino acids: CASSPRPGGAPGQETQYF. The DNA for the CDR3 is TGTGCCAGCAGCCCCCGTCCGGGGGGGGCGCCGGGCCAAGAGACCCAGTACTTC.

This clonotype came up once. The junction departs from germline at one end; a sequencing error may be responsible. The CDR3 loop reads CAISEGFRPPNTEAF. Written as DNA, the CDR3 is TGTGCCATCAGTGAGGGGTTTCGACCGCCGAACACTGAAGCTTTC. The chain has TRBV10-3 and TRBJ2-6; D gene ambiguous. CDR1 ENHRY and CDR2 SYGVKD come from the germline V gene. The length of the CDR3 is 15 residues.

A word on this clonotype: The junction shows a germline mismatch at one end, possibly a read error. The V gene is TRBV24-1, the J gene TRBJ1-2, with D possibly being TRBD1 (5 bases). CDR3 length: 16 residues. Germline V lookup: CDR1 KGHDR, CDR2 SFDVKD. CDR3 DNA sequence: TGTGCCAGCAGTTCCGGGGGTTTACGTTGGGATGGTGGCTACACCTTC. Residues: CASSSGGLRWDGGYTF.

CDR3 nucleotides: TGCAGCGTTCTGGCCGGCTCCTACGAGCAGTACTTC. The encoded protein is CSVLAGSYEQYF. The gene calls are TRBV29-1 and TRBJ2-7, with D hard to call. V dropped 5 bases and J dropped 0 bases, with 8 bases sitting between them. Looked up from germline, CDR1 is SQVTM and CDR2 is ANQGSEA. This CDR3 is built from 12 residues.

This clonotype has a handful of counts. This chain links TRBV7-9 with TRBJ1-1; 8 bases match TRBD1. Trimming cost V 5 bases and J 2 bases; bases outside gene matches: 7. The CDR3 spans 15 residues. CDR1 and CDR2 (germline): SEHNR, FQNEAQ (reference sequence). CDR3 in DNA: TGTGCCAGCAGCCCCCGGGACAGGATAAACACTGAAGCTTTCTTT. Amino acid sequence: CASSPRDRINTEAFF.